Shown below are 13 T cell receptor beta chains from a single sample sequenced in a study of blood T cell repertoires in COVID-19. Here immunoSEQ multiplex PCR was the method, and the copy in TCRdb shows in-frame clones only, minus some. Of under 150,000 clones in the sample, roughly 80% are singletons; the top ten hold approximately 9%. The source material was peripheral blood. The receptors here all came from a woman aged 45-65 years with active or convalescent COVID-19.

The J gene is TRBJ1-1, the V gene TRBV27; the D gene is possibly TRBD1 (5 bases). Trimming removed 3 bases at V and 1 base at J, with 18 bases between. Germline CDR1 is MNHEY and CDR2 is SMNVEV (reference sequence). This CDR3 comprises 17 residues. CDR3 in DNA: TGTGCCAGCAGTTTCCAGCCTAGCGGGGCAGAGAACACTGAAGCTTTCTTT. Translated: CASSFQPSGAENTEAFF.

On this clone: The same CDR3 also results from other DNA sequences found in this sample. This chain's CDR3 is CASSLGRSTDTQYF. CDR3 coding DNA: TGTGCCAGCAGCTTGGGCCGAAGCACAGATACGCAGTATTTT. This chain uses TRBV11-3 with TRBJ2-3; no definite D call. The CDR3 contains 14 residues. Trimming removed 3 bases at V and 0 bases at J, with 7 bases between. Germline values: CDR1 SGHNT, CDR2 YENEEA.

This chain uses TRBV20-1 with TRBJ2-6; unclear D gene. V was trimmed by 3 bases and J by 4 bases, leaving 31 bases between them. The germline gives CDR1 DFQATT, CDR2 SNEGSKA (reference sequence). There are 21 residues in the CDR3. CDR3 nucleotides: TGCAGTGCTAGTAAACCCGATATTAACACGTCCCTCGACGGGGGGGCCAACGTCCTGACTTTC. It yields the protein CSASKPDINTSLDGGANVLTF.

The chain has TRBV29-1 and TRBJ1-1; the match to TRBD1 covers 9 bases. With V trimmed by 7 bases and J by 2 bases, 5 bases remained unmatched. From germline, CDR1 is SQVTM and CDR2 ANQGSEA. CDR3 size: 13 residues. This chain's CDR3 is CSGQGGINTEAFF. The CDR3 DNA reads TGCAGCGGACAGGGGGGGATCAACACTGAAGCTTTCTTT.

The V call is TRBV5-5, the J call TRBJ2-5, with 9 bases matching TRBD1. V lost 8 bases to trimming and J lost 5 bases; unmatched junction nucleotides: 10. This CDR3 region has 14 residues. The germline gives CDR1 SGHKS, CDR2 YYEKEE (reference sequence). Here the CDR3 reads CASDLGQGTETQYF. The CDR3 DNA is TGTGCCAGTGACCTAGGACAGGGGACCGAGACCCAGTACTTC.

The J gene is TRBJ1-2, the V gene TRBV19, with 9 positions matching TRBD1. The V and J ends lost 2 bases and 6 bases, in that order; junction bases with no gene match: 10. Germline-derived CDR1 and CDR2 are LNHDA and SQIVND (reference sequence). The CDR3 is 16 amino acids. The CDR3 sequence: CASSIRGTGGYDGYTF. The DNA of the CDR3 is TGTGCCAGTAGTATAAGGGGAACAGGGGGCTATGATGGCTACACCTTC.

The sample holds a few counts of this clone. The chain recombines TRBV21-1 with TRBJ1-4; TRBD1 was called by the table and not checked on the DNA. TRBV21-1 is listed as a pseudogene. The CDR3 extends over 11 amino acids. For the CDR3, the DNA is TGTGCCAGCAGTATGACACGGAAGCTGTTTTTT. Its protein is CASSMTRKLFF.

The V gene is TRBV3-1 (or the pseudogene TRBV3-2), the J gene TRBJ2-3; 9 bases align to TRBD2. The CDR3 extends over 15 amino acids. CDR1 LGHDT and CDR2 YNNKEL come from the germline V gene (reference sequence). Trimming removed 1 base from V and 8 bases from J; junction bases left unmatched: 7. The DNA of the CDR3 is TGTGCCAGCAGCCAAGGGCTAGCGGGAAAGGGTACGCAGTATTTT. The encoded protein is CASSQGLAGKGTQYF.

The chain has TRBV19 and TRBJ1-5; 8 bases match TRBD1. The germline V gene encodes CDR1 LNHDA and CDR2 SQIVND (reference sequence). The V gene end was trimmed by 2 bases and the J gene end by 7 bases; junction bases not matched to a gene: 4. The CDR3 loop spans 14 amino acids. The CDR3: CASSIPRGLQPQHF. The CDR3 nucleotides are TGTGCCAGTAGTATACCCAGGGGGCTACAGCCCCAGCATTTT.

The CDR3 DNA follows: TGTGCCAGCAGTTTATCGCGTACAGGGAGGGGCACTGAAGCTTTCTTT. Amino acids: CASSLSRTGRGTEAFF. The V and J genes are TRBV27 and TRBJ1-1; TRBD1 might be the D (6 bases). The CDR3 length is 16 residues. Looked up from germline, CDR1 is MNHEY and CDR2 is SMNVEV (reference sequence). Trimming shortened V by 0 bases and J by 4 bases, and 15 bases separated the two germline ends.

The chain links TRBV4-1 to TRBJ1-3; D not certain. The V gene's germline CDR1 is MGHRA and CDR2 YSYEKL. This CDR3 has 17 residues. Deletions cut 0 bases from V and 3 bases from J, with 15 bases between. The CDR3 DNA reads TGCGCCAGCAGCCAAGAAAAAAGCGTTGTGTATGGAAACACCATATATTTT. Its translation is CASSQEKSVVYGNTIYF.

This chain uses TRBV30 with TRBJ1-6; possible D gene TRBD1, 5 bases. Trimming removed 8 bases from V and 7 bases from J, with 15 bases in between. This CDR3 is 13 amino acids long. CDR1 is GTSNPN, CDR2 SVGIG, per germline (reference sequence). The chain's CDR3 is CALLPGWNSPLHF. The CDR3 coding sequence is TGTGCCCTACTACCAGGGTGGAATTCACCCCTCCACTTT. Full variable domain (rest looked up from reference TRBV30 and TRBJ1-6): SQTIHQWPATLVQPVGSPLSLECTVEGTSNPNLYWYRQAAGRGLQLLFYSVGIGQISSEVPQNLSASRPQDRQFILSSKKLLLSDSGFYLCALLPGWNSPLHFGNGTRLTVT.

V and J are TRBV6-5 and TRBJ1-6, with TRBD1 matching 7 bases. Germline trimming cut 6 bases from V and 1 base from J; bases unmatched to any gene: 0. Per germline, CDR1 MNHEY and CDR2 SVGAGI. This CDR3 comprises 14 residues. The CDR3 coding sequence is TGTGCCAGCAGGACAGGGTCCTATAATTCACCCCTCCACTTT. It specifies CASRTGSYNSPLHF.